The T cell receptor (beta chain) under discussion was sequenced for a study of regulatory T cells in long-lasting Graves disease. This clonotype was recorded many times. Germline lookup yields CDR1 SNHLY and CDR2 FYNNEI. The ends lost 7 bases at V and 1 base at J; junction bases unmatched: 3. The CDR3 length is 14 residues. Construction of TCR beta libraries relied on iRepertoire HTBI primers and on Arm-PCR targeting CDR3 regions. MiXCR, applied by TCRdb to the multiplex PCR reads, yields one record per CDR3 protein. The sample gives just over 600,000 distinct CDR3 sequences, less than 20% of which show up once; approximately 18% is in the top ten. Described time point: newly diagnosed GD, antithyroid drugs for less than 3 months. PBMC RNA served as the TCR library source. These data also featured in a second study, about T cells in Graves' hyperthyroidism and ophthalmopathy.

The TCR was taken from a woman aged 25 to 39 with Graves disease. Source: peripheral blood mononuclear cells (PBMCs), taken at new diagnosis, from a patient treated with antithyroid drugs. The rearrangement uses TRBV2 and TRBJ2-2; 7 nucleotides align to TRBD1. As DNA, the CDR3 is TGTGCCAGCACCTGGACAGGGAACACCGGGGAGCTGTTTTTT. Its translation is CASTWTGNTGELFF.